Listed below are T cell receptor beta chains from one sample, sequenced in a study of OX40 agonist ivuxolimab in advanced cancers. Libraries were prepared by immunoSEQ multiplex PCR; TCRdb keeps only in-frame clonotypes and omits some of them. The profile shows around 140,000 clones, 85% to 95% of them singletons. The sample consisted of CD4+ or CD8+ T cells sorted from blood, taken in a trial of the OX40 agonist ivuxolimab. These receptors originate from an adult with an advanced solid tumor such as melanoma, head and neck, liver or kidney cancer. CDR3s include the opening cysteine and the closing phenylalanine or tryptophan. The D gene is left open where the match is weak. Expanded clones are given a class, and other clones once, few, many or no size at all.

v_call	j_call	clone_size	d_call	cdr3_aa	cdr3_nt
TRBV10-3	TRBJ2-7	NA	TRBD2	CAISESIIAGGTTYEQYF	TGTGCCATCAGTGAGTCGATCATAGCGGGAGGTACCACCTACGAGCAGTACTTC
TRBV9	TRBJ2-2	NA	NA	CASSPPLAITGELFF	TGTGCCAGCAGCCCCCCACTAGCAATAACCGGGGAGCTGTTTTTT
TRBV5-1	TRBJ2-7	NA	TRBD2	CASSLALAGGEQYF	TGCGCCAGCAGCTTGGCACTAGCGGGAGGTGAGCAGTACTTC
TRBV7-3	TRBJ2-5	NA	NA	CASSLTPPGSSQETQYF	TGTGCCAGCAGCTTAACCCCCCCAGGTTCGAGCCAAGAGACCCAGTACTTC
TRBV19	TRBJ1-1	NA	NA	CASSPEGWGSTSNTEAFF	TGTGCCAGTAGTCCTGAGGGTTGGGGGAGCACCTCGAACACTGAAGCTTTCTTT
TRBV10-1	TRBJ1-1	NA	NA	CASSCGPEGNTEAFF	TGCGCCAGCAGTTGCGGACCAGAGGGGAACACTGAAGCTTTCTTT
TRBV7-6	TRBJ2-1	NA	NA	CASSLVNEQFF	TGTGCCAGCAGCTTAGTCAATGAGCAGTTCTTC
TRBV6-5	TRBJ1-2	NA	NA	CASSPVNSNYGYTF	TGTGCCAGCAGCCCCGTCAACTCTAACTATGGCTACACCTTC
TRBV18	TRBJ2-2	NA	NA	CASSRWDGTGELFF	TGTGCCAGCTCACGGTGGGACGGCACCGGGGAGCTGTTTTTT
TRBV27	TRBJ2-7	NA	TRBD2	CASSGSSGNSYEQYF	TGTGCCAGCAGTGGATCTAGCGGGAACTCCTACGAGCAGTACTTC
TRBV5-1	TRBJ1-1	NA	TRBD1	CASSLRQGGTEAFF	TGCGCCAGCAGCTTAAGACAGGGGGGTACTGAAGCTTTCTTT
TRBV28	TRBJ1-2	once	TRBD1	CASRSGQGVGGYTF	TGTGCCAGCAGATCGGGACAGGGGGTGGGTGGCTACACCTTC
TRBV2	TRBJ1-4	once	NA	CASSASGLGPTNEKLFF	TGTGCCAGCAGCGCCTCCGGGTTGGGGCCGACTAATGAAAAACTGTTTTTT
TRBV10-3	TRBJ1-1	NA	TRBD1	CAISPTGGKNTEAFF	TGTGCCATCAGTCCGACAGGGGGCAAGAACACTGAAGCTTTCTTT
TRBV19	TRBJ1-1	NA	NA	CASSILGDPEAFF	TGTGCCAGTAGTATATTGGGGGACCCTGAAGCTTTCTTT
TRBV4-2	TRBJ2-1	once	TRBD2	CASSATSATYNEQFF	TGTGCCAGCAGCGCAACTAGCGCAACCTACAATGAGCAGTTCTTC
TRBV19	TRBJ2-4	NA	NA	CASSPGQLAKNIQYF	TGTGCCAGTAGTCCGGGACAACTAGCCAAAAACATTCAGTACTTC
TRBV10-1	TRBJ2-1	NA	NA	CATMGGSYNEQFF	TGCGCCACGATGGGGGGCTCCTACAATGAGCAGTTCTTC
TRBV7-3	TRBJ1-1	NA	NA	CASSLSRGDTEAFF	TGTGCCAGCAGCTTATCTAGGGGGGACACTGAAGCTTTCTTT
TRBV7-2	TRBJ2-6	NA	NA	CASSLAGTGANVLTF	TGTGCCAGCAGCTTGGCTGGGACTGGGGCCAACGTCCTGACTTTC
TRBV4-1	TRBJ1-2	NA	NA	CASSQELGHREGPFGGYTF	TGCGCCAGCAGCCAAGAATTGGGTCACAGGGAAGGCCCTTTTGGAGGCTACACCTTC
TRBV18	TRBJ2-5	NA	NA	CASSPIPGTQETQYF	TGTGCCAGCTCACCGATCCCAGGGACCCAAGAGACCCAGTACTTC
TRBV5-1	TRBJ1-1	NA	TRBD1	CASSQTGTGSPGNTEAFF	TGCGCCAGCAGCCAGACCGGGACAGGGTCCCCGGGAAACACTGAAGCTTTCTTT